The rows below give T cell receptor beta chains drawn from one sample of a study of spatial heterogeneity in lung cancer. MiXCR, run by TCRdb on the 5' RACE reads, gives a single entry per CDR3 protein. The data show about 2,300 distinct CDR3 sequences, more than 15% seen once. The sequences come from lung tumor tissue, collected at surgery. All receptors derive from a male donor with early-stage non-small cell lung cancer. CDR3s include the opening cysteine and the closing phenylalanine or tryptophan. The order of the fields is V gene, D gene, J gene, clone size, CDR3 protein, CDR3 DNA. A D gene is named only where the DNA matches it firmly. Clone size, where shown, is once, few, many, or a class for clones that have expanded.

v_gene: TRBV11-2; d_gene: NA; j_gene: TRBJ2-7; abundance: medium-sized; CDR3aa: CASSLDGPRTSEQYF; CDR3nt: TGTGCCAGCAGCTTAGATGGGCCCAGAACCAGCGAGCAGTACTTC
v_gene: TRBV7-2; d_gene: NA; j_gene: TRBJ2-1; abundance: NA; CDR3aa: CASSRGDSTYNEQFF; CDR3nt: TGTGCCAGCAGTCGAGGGGATTCGACCTACAATGAGCAGTTCTTC
v_gene: TRBV28; d_gene: NA; j_gene: TRBJ2-3; abundance: many; CDR3aa: CASSLRASGTDTQYF; CDR3nt: TGTGCCAGCAGTTTAAGGGCCTCGGGCACAGATACGCAGTATTTT
v_gene: TRBV7-2; d_gene: NA; j_gene: TRBJ2-5; abundance: many; CDR3aa: CASSFGETQYF; CDR3nt: TGTGCCAGCAGCTTTGGAGAGACCCAGTACTTC
v_gene: TRBV6-6; d_gene: NA; j_gene: TRBJ1-4; abundance: medium-sized; CDR3aa: CASRQGTEKLFF; CDR3nt: TGTGCCAGCAGACAGGGTACTGAAAAACTGTTTTTT
v_gene: TRBV10-2; d_gene: NA; j_gene: TRBJ2-3; abundance: medium-sized; CDR3aa: CASSVWGVRDTQYF; CDR3nt: TGCGCCAGCAGTGTTTGGGGGGTTAGGGATACGCAGTATTTT
v_gene: TRBV7-9; d_gene: NA; j_gene: TRBJ2-1; abundance: medium-sized; CDR3aa: CASSQGDSTYNEQFF; CDR3nt: TGTGCCAGCAGCCAGGGGGACTCTACCTACAATGAGCAGTTCTTC
v_gene: TRBV12-3/TRBV12-4; d_gene: TRBD1; j_gene: TRBJ1-3; abundance: medium-sized; CDR3aa: CASRGQGSSGNTIYF; CDR3nt: TGTGCCAGCAGGGGACAGGGCTCATCTGGAAACACCATATATTTT
v_gene: TRBV18; d_gene: TRBD1; j_gene: TRBJ2-5; abundance: medium-sized; CDR3aa: CASSPRSQGVQETQYF; CDR3nt: TGTGCCAGCTCACCACGTTCACAGGGGGTCCAAGAGACCCAGTACTTC
v_gene: TRBV5-1; d_gene: TRBD2; j_gene: TRBJ2-1; abundance: NA; CDR3aa: CASSLGLLAGGGGEQFF; CDR3nt: TGCGCCAGCAGCTTGGGATTACTAGCGGGAGGAGGCGGTGAGCAGTTCTTC
v_gene: TRBV2; d_gene: TRBD2; j_gene: TRBJ2-5; abundance: medium-sized; CDR3aa: CASDSSGGAGETQYF; CDR3nt: TGTGCCAGCGACTCTAGCGGGGGGGCCGGGGAGACCCAGTACTTC
v_gene: TRBV28; d_gene: NA; j_gene: TRBJ1-5; abundance: medium-sized; CDR3aa: CASSVQGYSNQPQHF; CDR3nt: TGTGCCAGCAGCGTACAGGGATATAGCAATCAGCCCCAGCATTTT
v_gene: TRBV28; d_gene: NA; j_gene: TRBJ2-1; abundance: medium-sized; CDR3aa: CASSFEDPAAQGSYNEQFF; CDR3nt: TGTGCCAGCAGTTTCGAGGACCCAGCGGCGCAGGGGTCCTACAATGAGCAGTTCTTC
v_gene: TRBV28; d_gene: NA; j_gene: TRBJ2-1; abundance: medium-sized; CDR3aa: CASTDYRGGYNEQFF; CDR3nt: TGTGCCAGCACCGATTACAGGGGGGGGTACAATGAGCAGTTCTTC
v_gene: TRBV20-1; d_gene: TRBD2; j_gene: TRBJ2-2; abundance: medium-sized; CDR3aa: CSARPLAGVDTGELFF; CDR3nt: TGCAGTGCTAGGCCGCTAGCGGGAGTAGATACCGGGGAGCTGTTTTTT
v_gene: TRBV2; d_gene: NA; j_gene: TRBJ1-5; abundance: medium-sized; CDR3aa: CASRRDIPDQPQHF; CDR3nt: TGTGCCAGCAGGAGGGACATTCCGGATCAGCCCCAGCATTTT
v_gene: TRBV5-1; d_gene: NA; j_gene: TRBJ2-5; abundance: medium-sized; CDR3aa: CASSPLQLQETQYF; CDR3nt: TGCGCCAGCAGCCCCCTTCAGTTACAAGAGACCCAGTACTTC
v_gene: TRBV6-1; d_gene: NA; j_gene: TRBJ2-3; abundance: medium-sized; CDR3aa: CASSALVGGTDTQYF; CDR3nt: TGTGCCAGCAGCGCATTAGTGGGCGGCACAGATACGCAGTATTTT
v_gene: TRBV9; d_gene: NA; j_gene: TRBJ2-1; abundance: many; CDR3aa: CASSAKRGQNNEQFF; CDR3nt: TGTGCCAGCAGCGCGAAGCGCGGGCAGAACAATGAGCAGTTCTTC
v_gene: TRBV3-1; d_gene: NA; j_gene: TRBJ2-7; abundance: once; CDR3aa: CASSQVNYPSSYEQYF; CDR3nt: TGTGCCAGCAGCCAAGTTAACTATCCTAGCTCCTACGAGCAGTACTTC
v_gene: TRBV6-1; d_gene: NA; j_gene: TRBJ2-6; abundance: medium-sized; CDR3aa: CASGGWPASGANVLTF; CDR3nt: TGTGCCAGCGGAGGTTGGCCAGCCTCTGGGGCCAACGTCCTGACTTTC
v_gene: TRBV27; d_gene: NA; j_gene: TRBJ2-7; abundance: many; CDR3aa: CASRGLGDYEQYF; CDR3nt: TGTGCCAGCAGGGGGTTAGGGGACTACGAGCAGTACTTC
v_gene: TRBV7-9; d_gene: TRBD2; j_gene: TRBJ2-1; abundance: large; CDR3aa: CASSAGSGNSYNEQFF; CDR3nt: TGTGCCAGCAGCGCAGGAAGCGGGAACTCCTACAATGAGCAGTTCTTC
v_gene: TRBV6-1; d_gene: NA; j_gene: TRBJ2-7; abundance: NA; CDR3aa: CASSEGWMQYF; CDR3nt: TGTGCCAGCAGTGAAGGGTGGATGCAGTACTTC
v_gene: TRBV11-2; d_gene: NA; j_gene: TRBJ1-1; abundance: NA; CDR3aa: CASSSTVDTEAFF; CDR3nt: TGTGCCAGCAGCTCGACAGTGGACACTGAAGCTTTCTTT
v_gene: TRBV5-1; d_gene: TRBD2; j_gene: TRBJ2-1; abundance: NA; CDR3aa: CASSLLASGRNEQFF; CDR3nt: TGCGCCAGCAGCTTGCTGGCTAGCGGGAGGAATGAGCAGTTCTTC
v_gene: TRBV29-1; d_gene: NA; j_gene: TRBJ1-2; abundance: medium-sized; CDR3aa: CSAEGFPYGYTF; CDR3nt: TGCAGCGCCGAAGGGTTCCCCTATGGCTACACCTTC
v_gene: TRBV30; d_gene: TRBD1; j_gene: TRBJ2-1; abundance: medium-sized; CDR3aa: CAWSVHRRGNEQFF; CDR3nt: TGTGCCTGGAGTGTACATCGCAGGGGGAATGAGCAGTTCTTC
v_gene: TRBV3-1; d_gene: TRBD2; j_gene: TRBJ2-2; abundance: medium-sized; CDR3aa: CASSPRTSLVGELFF; CDR3nt: TGTGCCAGCAGCCCCAGGACTAGTTTGGTCGGGGAGCTGTTTTTT
v_gene: TRBV19; d_gene: NA; j_gene: TRBJ1-5; abundance: NA; CDR3aa: CASTSMDTKNQPQHF; CDR3nt: TGTGCCAGTACCTCGATGGACACAAAAAATCAGCCCCAGCATTTT
v_gene: TRBV6-2/TRBV6-3; d_gene: NA; j_gene: TRBJ2-7; abundance: NA; CDR3aa: CASSSTSFEQYF; CDR3nt: TGTGCCAGCAGTTCGACTAGTTTCGAGCAGTACTTC
v_gene: TRBV14; d_gene: NA; j_gene: TRBJ2-3; abundance: medium-sized; CDR3aa: CASSREWDTQYF; CDR3nt: TGTGCCAGCAGTCGGGAGTGGGATACGCAGTATTTT
v_gene: TRBV20-1; d_gene: TRBD2; j_gene: TRBJ2-7; abundance: many; CDR3aa: CSARPRTSGLAYEQYF; CDR3nt: TGCAGTGCTAGACCTAGGACTAGCGGGTTAGCCTACGAGCAGTACTTC
v_gene: TRBV2; d_gene: TRBD2; j_gene: TRBJ2-5; abundance: many; CDR3aa: CASSVGAGGPYQETQYF; CDR3nt: TGTGCCAGCAGTGTGGGAGCGGGGGGCCCGTACCAAGAGACCCAGTACTTC
v_gene: TRBV5-5; d_gene: TRBD2; j_gene: TRBJ2-1; abundance: NA; CDR3aa: CASSPGTSGGQFNEQFF; CDR3nt: TGTGCCAGCAGCCCCGGGACTAGCGGGGGGCAGTTCAATGAGCAGTTCTTC
v_gene: TRBV12-5; d_gene: NA; j_gene: TRBJ2-4; abundance: medium-sized; CDR3aa: CASGLGQGRAKNIQYF; CDR3nt: TGTGCTAGTGGTTTGGGGCAGGGAAGGGCCAAAAACATTCAGTACTTC
v_gene: TRBV5-1; d_gene: NA; j_gene: TRBJ2-3; abundance: medium-sized; CDR3aa: CASSLGLVDTQYF; CDR3nt: TGCGCCAGCAGCTTGGGACTAGTGGATACGCAGTATTTT
v_gene: TRBV7-7; d_gene: TRBD1; j_gene: TRBJ2-2; abundance: NA; CDR3aa: CASSLQGAGTGELFF; CDR3nt: TGTGCCAGCAGCTTACAGGGGGCAGGCACCGGGGAGCTGTTTTTT
v_gene: TRBV12-3/TRBV12-4; d_gene: TRBD2; j_gene: TRBJ2-1; abundance: medium-sized; CDR3aa: CASSSGGAGFNEQFF; CDR3nt: TGTGCCAGCAGTTCCGGGGGGGCCGGTTTCAATGAGCAGTTCTTC
v_gene: TRBV27; d_gene: NA; j_gene: TRBJ2-7; abundance: medium-sized; CDR3aa: CASRPRPGEQYF; CDR3nt: TGTGCCAGCAGGCCTAGGCCCGGGGAGCAGTACTTC
v_gene: TRBV20-1; d_gene: NA; j_gene: TRBJ1-4; abundance: medium-sized; CDR3aa: CSARAWATNEKLFF; CDR3nt: TGCAGTGCTAGAGCATGGGCAACTAATGAAAAACTGTTTTTT
v_gene: TRBV30; d_gene: NA; j_gene: TRBJ2-7; abundance: medium-sized; CDR3aa: CAWGRPYVEQYF; CDR3nt: TGTGCCTGGGGTCGGCCCTACGTCGAGCAGTACTTC
v_gene: TRBV6-2/TRBV6-3; d_gene: NA; j_gene: TRBJ1-5; abundance: NA; CDR3aa: CASSYLGTYNQPQHF; CDR3nt: TGTGCCAGCAGTTACCTCGGGACCTACAATCAGCCCCAGCATTTT
v_gene: TRBV12-3/TRBV12-4; d_gene: NA; j_gene: TRBJ2-1; abundance: large; CDR3aa: CASSPPGSVPANEQFF; CDR3nt: TGTGCCAGCAGCCCCCCGGGGAGTGTGCCGGCAAATGAGCAGTTCTTC
v_gene: TRBV5-6; d_gene: TRBD1; j_gene: TRBJ1-2; abundance: medium-sized; CDR3aa: CASSLFGTGDGYTF; CDR3nt: TGTGCCAGCAGCTTGTTTGGGACAGGGGACGGCTACACCTTC
v_gene: TRBV24-1; d_gene: TRBD2; j_gene: TRBJ2-3; abundance: medium-sized; CDR3aa: CATRGTTDTQYF; CDR3nt: TGTGCCACGCGGGGGACCACAGATACGCAGTATTTT
v_gene: TRBV5-1; d_gene: TRBD1; j_gene: TRBJ1-1; abundance: medium-sized; CDR3aa: CASSYRTGEGTEAFF; CDR3nt: TGCGCCAGCAGCTATCGGACAGGGGAGGGCACTGAAGCTTTCTTT
v_gene: TRBV6-1; d_gene: NA; j_gene: TRBJ2-5; abundance: large; CDR3aa: CASSVLQGVETQYF; CDR3nt: TGTGCCAGCAGTGTACTACAGGGTGTAGAGACCCAGTACTTC
v_gene: TRBV18; d_gene: TRBD1; j_gene: TRBJ1-1; abundance: medium-sized; CDR3aa: CASSPRQGRNTEAFF; CDR3nt: TGTGCCAGCTCACCGAGACAGGGGCGGAACACTGAAGCTTTCTTT
v_gene: TRBV6-6; d_gene: TRBD2; j_gene: TRBJ2-7; abundance: medium-sized; CDR3aa: CASSRLERGYEQYF; CDR3nt: TGTGCCAGCAGCCGGCTGGAGCGGGGCTACGAGCAGTACTTC